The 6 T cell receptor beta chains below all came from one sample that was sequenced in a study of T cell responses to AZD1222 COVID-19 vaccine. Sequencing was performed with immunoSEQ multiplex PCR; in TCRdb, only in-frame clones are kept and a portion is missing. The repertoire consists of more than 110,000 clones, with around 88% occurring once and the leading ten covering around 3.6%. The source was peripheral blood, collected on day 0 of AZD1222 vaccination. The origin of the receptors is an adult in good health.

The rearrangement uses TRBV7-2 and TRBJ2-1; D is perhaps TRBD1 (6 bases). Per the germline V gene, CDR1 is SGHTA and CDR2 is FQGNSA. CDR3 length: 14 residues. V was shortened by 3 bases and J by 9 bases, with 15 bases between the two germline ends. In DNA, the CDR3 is TGTGCCAGCAGCTTCCAGACCGTAGGGGGTGAGCAGTTCTTC. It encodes CASSFQTVGGEQFF.

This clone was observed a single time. As DNA, the CDR3 is TGTGCCAGCAGCTTAGGCCCTAGCGGGAGGGTCCATGAGCAGTTCTTC. It codes for CASSLGPSGRVHEQFF. This chain joins TRBV11-2 and TRBJ2-1; 12 bases fit TRBD2. The CDR3 extends over 16 amino acids. V was pared by 1 base and J by 8 bases, with 6 bases of the junction left unmatched. CDR1 SGHAT and CDR2 FQNNGV come from the germline V gene. Full variable domain (rest looked up from reference TRBV11-2 and TRBJ2-1): EAGVAQSPRYKIIEKRQSVAFWCNPISGHATLYWYQQILGQGPKLLIQFQNNGVVDDSQLPKDRFSAERLKGVDSTLKIQPAKLEDSAVYLCASSLGPSGRVHEQFFGPGTRLTVL.

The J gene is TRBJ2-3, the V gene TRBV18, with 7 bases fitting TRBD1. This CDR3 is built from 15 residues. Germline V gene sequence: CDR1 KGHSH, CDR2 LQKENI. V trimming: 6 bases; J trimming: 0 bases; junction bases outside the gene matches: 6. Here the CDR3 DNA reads TGTGCCAGCTCGCCGGGACAGACTAGCACAGATACGCAGTATTTT. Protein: CASSPGQTSTDTQYF. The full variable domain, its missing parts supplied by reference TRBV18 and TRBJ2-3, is NAGVMQNPRHLVRRRGQEARLRCSPMKGHSHVYWYRQLPEEGLKFMVYLQKENIIDESGMPKERFSAEFPKEGPSILRIQQVVRGDSAAYFCASSPGQTSTDTQYFGPGTRLTVL.

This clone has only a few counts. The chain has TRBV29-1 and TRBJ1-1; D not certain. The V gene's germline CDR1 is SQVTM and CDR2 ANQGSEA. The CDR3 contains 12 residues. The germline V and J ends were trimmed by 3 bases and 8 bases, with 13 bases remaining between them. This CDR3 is CSVEPMGAEAFF. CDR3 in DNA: TGCAGCGTTGAGCCCATGGGAGCAGAAGCTTTCTTT.

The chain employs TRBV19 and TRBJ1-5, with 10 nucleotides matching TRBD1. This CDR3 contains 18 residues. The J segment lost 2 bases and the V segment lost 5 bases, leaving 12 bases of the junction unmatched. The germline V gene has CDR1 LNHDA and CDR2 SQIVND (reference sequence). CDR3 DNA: TGTGCCAGTAGTCCCCCCCGGGACAGGGGATGGGGCAATCAGCCCCAGCATTTT. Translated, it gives CASSPPRDRGWGNQPQHF.

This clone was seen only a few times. As DNA, the CDR3 is TGTGCCAGCAGCCAAGTGGCCTACGAGCAGTACTTC. Amino acid sequence: CASSQVAYEQYF. The chain links TRBV5-5 to TRBJ2-7; D gene uncertain. CDR1 and CDR2 from the germline V gene are SGHKS and YYEKEE (reference sequence). The CDR3 is made up of 12 amino acids. V lost 4 bases to trimming and J lost 2 bases, with 7 bases between them.